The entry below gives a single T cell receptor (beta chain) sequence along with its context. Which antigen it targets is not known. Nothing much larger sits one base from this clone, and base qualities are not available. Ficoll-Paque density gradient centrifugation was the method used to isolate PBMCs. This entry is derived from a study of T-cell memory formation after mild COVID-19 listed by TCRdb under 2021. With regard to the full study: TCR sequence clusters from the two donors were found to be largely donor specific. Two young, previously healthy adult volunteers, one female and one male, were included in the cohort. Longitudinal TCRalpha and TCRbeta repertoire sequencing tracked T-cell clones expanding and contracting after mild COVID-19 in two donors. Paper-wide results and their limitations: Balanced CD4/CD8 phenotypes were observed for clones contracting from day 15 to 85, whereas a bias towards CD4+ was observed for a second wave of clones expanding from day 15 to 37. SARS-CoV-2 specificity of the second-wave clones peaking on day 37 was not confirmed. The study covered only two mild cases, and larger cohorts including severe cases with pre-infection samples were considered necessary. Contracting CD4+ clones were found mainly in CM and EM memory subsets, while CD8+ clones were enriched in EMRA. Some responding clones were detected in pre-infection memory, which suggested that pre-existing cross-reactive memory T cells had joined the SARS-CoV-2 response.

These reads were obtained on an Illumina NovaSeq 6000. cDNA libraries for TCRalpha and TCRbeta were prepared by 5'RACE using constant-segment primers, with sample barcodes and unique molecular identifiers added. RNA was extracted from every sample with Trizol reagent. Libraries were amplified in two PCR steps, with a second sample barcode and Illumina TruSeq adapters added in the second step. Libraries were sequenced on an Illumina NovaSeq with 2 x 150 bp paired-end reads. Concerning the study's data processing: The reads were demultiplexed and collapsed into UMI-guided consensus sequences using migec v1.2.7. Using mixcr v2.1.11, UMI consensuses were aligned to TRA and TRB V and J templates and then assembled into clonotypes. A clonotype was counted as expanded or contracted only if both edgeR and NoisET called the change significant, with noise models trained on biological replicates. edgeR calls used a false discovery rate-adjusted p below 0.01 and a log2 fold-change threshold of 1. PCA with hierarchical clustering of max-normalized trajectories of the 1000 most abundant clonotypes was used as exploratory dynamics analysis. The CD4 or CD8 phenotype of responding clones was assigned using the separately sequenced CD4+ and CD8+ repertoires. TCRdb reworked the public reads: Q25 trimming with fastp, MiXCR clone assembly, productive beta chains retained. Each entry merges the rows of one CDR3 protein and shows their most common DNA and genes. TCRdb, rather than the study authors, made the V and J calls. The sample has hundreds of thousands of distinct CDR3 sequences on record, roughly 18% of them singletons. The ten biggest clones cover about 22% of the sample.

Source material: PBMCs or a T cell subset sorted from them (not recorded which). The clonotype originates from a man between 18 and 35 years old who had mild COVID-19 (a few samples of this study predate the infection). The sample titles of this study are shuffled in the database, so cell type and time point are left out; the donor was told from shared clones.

Read as DNA, the sequence is TGTGCCAGCAGCTTAGTTTTTGGGGGGAGTGAGACCCAGTACTTC. Its protein product is CASSLVFGGSETQYF. This chain is built from TRBV7-9 and TRBJ2-5; matching of 6 bases hints at TRBD2 as the D gene. From its cysteine to its phenylalanine, the CDR3 spans 15 amino acids. The CDR3 DNA has 45 bases and is translated from base 1. Per the germline V gene (reference sequence), SEHNR is the CDR1 and FQNEAQ is the CDR2. The V end loses 1 base and the J end loses 5 bases, and a stretch of 14 bases separates them.